One and the same sample provided the 4 T cell receptor beta chains below, sequenced in a study of cytomegalovirus exposure and HLA in healthy donors. Amplification used 60 Vbeta primers and 13 Jbeta primers. Clones were sequenced by immunoSEQ multiplex PCR, and TCRdb holds only the in-frame ones, with some missing. The sample data list around 55,000 clones. Sequenced input: PBMCs. The source is a man aged 50-60 years in good health and CMV-seropositive.

The genes are TRBV4-3 and TRBJ2-1, with D maybe TRBD2 (5 bases). Germline V CDR1 and CDR2: LGHNA, YSLEER. CDR3 size: 13 residues. The ends were cut back, 4 bases at V and 6 bases at J, with 10 bases in the middle. The CDR3 DNA reads TGCGCCAGCAGCCTCCTCCGGGGCAATGAGCAGTTCTTC. Amino acid sequence: CASSLLRGNEQFF.

V and J are TRBV6-1 and TRBJ1-5; 7 nucleotides match TRBD1. The germline CDR1 and CDR2 sequences are MNHNS and SASEGT. With 5 bases clipped from V and 4 bases from J, the junction kept 8 bases outside the gene matches. The CDR3 totals 15 residues. The DNA for the CDR3 is TGTGCCAGCAGTCCCGACAGGGCCCCAAATCAGCCCCAGCATTTT. It codes for CASSPDRAPNQPQHF.

J is TRBJ2-7 and V is TRBV7-9, with TRBD2 matching 10 bases. The junction had 3 bases not matched to a gene; V was cut back by 7 bases and J by 0 bases. Germline V lookup: CDR1 SEHNR, CDR2 FQNEAQ (reference sequence). The CDR3 totals 14 residues. CDR3 amino acids: CASKPSGSSYEQYF. The CDR3 DNA reads TGTGCCAGCAAACCTAGCGGGAGCTCCTACGAGCAGTACTTC.

This rearrangement joins TRBV7-2 to TRBJ2-2; TRBD2 agrees at 8 bases. Germline V gene data show CDR1 as SGHTA and CDR2 as FQGNSA. CDR3 size: 15 residues. Trimming removed 5 bases from V and 7 bases from J; junction bases left unmatched: 9. CDR3 nucleotide sequence: TGTGCCAGCAGCCCTCGGACTAGCCTCGGCGGGGAGCTGTTTTTT. Its translation: CASSPRTSLGGELFF.